This T cell receptor beta chain stems from a study of T cells in localized non-small cell lung cancer. General study results and limits: Uninvolved neighboring lung showed the greatest T cell clonality, exceeding tumor. Heterogeneity cannot be ruled out, as sequencing used one tumor region only. Prolonged overall survival went with higher T cell density in the blood. In adjacent lung, a median roughly 58 of the top 100 tumor clones were found.

In regard to this clone: Its target is not known.

Data came from immunoSEQ multiplex PCR; TCRdb stores just in-frame clones and leaves some out. The sample shows 70,000 to 100,000 clones, more than 75% of them seen only once. The receptor comes from a woman between 35 and 75 years old with stage II squamous cell lung carcinoma. Source: PBMCs, taken before any cancer treatment.

CDR3 loop: CASSWARTGEGEQYF. The DNA of the CDR3 is TGTGCCAGCAGCTGGGCCAGGACAGGGGAGGGCGAGCAGTACTTC. V is TRBV7-9 and J is TRBJ2-7; TRBD1 agrees at 9 bases. This CDR3 contains 15 residues. Looked up from germline, CDR1 is SEHNR and CDR2 is FQNEAQ (reference sequence). Germline trimming cut 4 bases from V and 6 bases from J; bases unmatched to any gene: 10.